This is a list of T cell receptor beta chains from one sample in a study of CD8 T cells in Susac syndrome. TCRdb re-called the immunoSEQ multiplex PCR reads through MiXCR, storing one row per CDR3 protein. The data hold around 130,000 distinct CDR3 sequences, with 85% to 95% observed a single time. The sequencing input was CD4+ T cells from PBMCs. The receptors derive from a human donor with multiple sclerosis. Both conserved end residues are part of each CDR3. The D gene is left open where the match is weak. The size of a clone is reported for some rows only, either as once, few or many, or as a class for expanded clones.

-,TRBJ1-2,TRBD1,TRBV24-1,TGTGCCACCAGTGACACCGGGACAGGGACTTGGAGCTACACCTTC,CATSDTGTGTWSYTF
-,TRBJ1-1,-,TRBV28,TGTGCCAGCAGTTACGGCACTGAAGCTTTCTTT,CASSYGTEAFF
-,TRBJ1-2,-,TRBV7-2,TGTGCCAGCAGCTCTGGTCGGGACTATGGCTACACCTTC,CASSSGRDYGYTF
once,TRBJ1-2,TRBD1,TRBV5-4,TGTGCCAGCAGCTCACAGGGGGCGCGTCATGGCTACACCTTC,CASSSQGARHGYTF
-,TRBJ2-1,-,TRBV6-5,TGTGCCACCACAACAGGGACCAATGAGCAGTTCTTC,CATTTGTNEQFF
-,TRBJ2-4,TRBD1,TRBV29-1,TGCAGCGTTGAAGGGACAGGGAACATTCAGTACTTC,CSVEGTGNIQYF
-,TRBJ2-3,-,TRBV2,TGTGCCAGCAAGAAGTCTGGCACAGATACGCAGTATTTT,CASKKSGTDTQYF
-,TRBJ1-2,-,TRBV3-1,TGTGCCAGCAGCCAAGACGGCTCCCGGGGCTATGGCTACACCTTC,CASSQDGSRGYGYTF
-,TRBJ2-7,TRBD2,TRBV28,TGTGCCAGCAGTTTGAGCGGGGGCGTTCGCTACGAGCAGTACTTC,CASSLSGGVRYEQYF
-,TRBJ1-5,-,TRBV19,TGTGCCAGTAGTTACCGAGGACAGTATAGCAATCAGCCCCAGCATTTT,CASSYRGQYSNQPQHF
-,TRBJ2-1,TRBD1,TRBV27,TGTGCCAGCAGTTCCTCCGGGACAGGGGGTCTTAGGTACTACAATGAGCAGTTCTTC,CASSSSGTGGLRYYNEQFF
-,TRBJ2-5,-,TRBV5-6,TGTGCCAGCAGCCCCCGTAGAAAAGAGACCCAGTACTTC,CASSPRRKETQYF
-,TRBJ1-2,-,TRBV7-2,TGTGCCAGCAGCTTAGGGCCAACCCTAACAGGGACCTATGGCTACACCTTC,CASSLGPTLTGTYGYTF
-,TRBJ1-6,-,TRBV15,TGTGCCACCAGCCCCGGCGGCATTAATTCACCCCTCCACTTT,CATSPGGINSPLHF
-,TRBJ1-2,-,TRBV20-1,TGCAGTGCTAGAGAGACTCTGGGGGGCTACACCTTC,CSARETLGGYTF
-,TRBJ2-1,-,TRBV24-1,TGTGCCACCAGCGCAAGAAGCCGCAATGAGCAGTTCTTC,CATSARSRNEQFF
-,TRBJ2-4,TRBD2,TRBV7-2,TGTGCCAGCAGCTCCGCACCGGGACTAGCGGGAGTCGGCAAAAACATTCAGTACTTC,CASSSAPGLAGVGKNIQYF
once,TRBJ2-5,TRBD1,TRBV13,TGTGCCAGCAGATTAACAGGGGTTGAGACCCAGTACTTC,CASRLTGVETQYF
few,TRBJ1-1,-,TRBV7-2,TGTGCCAGCAGCTTAGATGTCAGGAAGAACACTGAAGCTTTCTTT,CASSLDVRKNTEAFF
-,TRBJ2-1,TRBD1,TRBV2,TGTGCCAGCAGGGCCCGGCCGAGGGGGCAAAACAATGAGCAGTTCTTC,CASRARPRGQNNEQFF
once,TRBJ2-5,-,TRBV6-6,TGTGCCAGCAGCGGAATTAGCGAGACCCAGTACTTC,CASSGISETQYF
-,TRBJ2-7,-,TRBV5-1,TGCGCCAGCAGCAGGGACAACTCCTACGAGCAGTACTTC,CASSRDNSYEQYF
-,TRBJ1-1,-,TRBV4-1,TGCGCCAGCAGCCAGGGGGGTGGGTTTGGCACTGAAGCTTTCTTT,CASSQGGGFGTEAFF
-,TRBJ2-1,TRBD1,TRBV6-4,TGTGCCAGCAGTGTGGGACAGGGATTGAGGAATGAGCAGTTCTTC,CASSVGQGLRNEQFF
once,TRBJ2-7,-,TRBV3-1,TGTGCCAGCAGCCAGCAGGGTGGCACCTACGAGCAGTACTTC,CASSQQGGTYEQYF
-,TRBJ1-5,-,TRBV14,TGTGCCAGCAGCCAAGTCGGGGTTGGCCAGCCCCAGCATTTT,CASSQVGVGQPQHF
-,TRBJ1-6,TRBD1,TRBV4-3,TGCGCCAGCAGCCGTACCGGGACAGGGGGTAATTCACCCCTCCACTTT,CASSRTGTGGNSPLHF
-,TRBJ2-1,TRBD1,TRBV5-1,TGCGCCAGCAGCTCTGCAGCAGGGACAGGGCTAACTGAGCAGTTCTTC,CASSSAAGTGLTEQFF
-,TRBJ1-5,TRBD1,TRBV15,TGTGCCACCAGCAGAGGCCCCTCACAGGGGGCAGGTCAGCCCCAGCATTTT,CATSRGPSQGAGQPQHF
-,TRBJ1-6,-,TRBV23-1,TGCGCCAGCAGTCTAGAAGGGGCCTCCTATAATTCACCCCTCCACTTT,CASSLEGASYNSPLHF
-,TRBJ1-5,TRBD1,TRBV20-1,TGCAGTGCTAGACGGCCCGGGACAGGGGGCGAGGTACGTCAGCCCCAGCATTTT,CSARRPGTGGEVRQPQHF
-,TRBJ1-5,-,TRBV7-2,TGTGCCAGCAGCCCCCAAAATAGGCAGCCCCAGCATTTT,CASSPQNRQPQHF
-,TRBJ2-7,TRBD2,TRBV20-1,TGCAGTGCTAGACTAGCGGGAGCCTACGAGCAGTACTTC,CSARLAGAYEQYF
-,TRBJ2-7,-,TRBV20-1,TGCAGTGCTAGCCCACCCCAGGGGACGGCCTCCTACGAGCAGTACTTC,CSASPPQGTASYEQYF
-,TRBJ2-7,TRBD2,TRBV27,TGTGCCAGCAGTCACACTAGCGGGATTGCCTACGAGCAGTACTTC,CASSHTSGIAYEQYF
few,TRBJ1-5,-,TRBV25-1,TGTGCCAGCAGTGTGGGGAATCAGCCCCAGCATTTT,CASSVGNQPQHF
-,TRBJ2-7,-,TRBV29-1,TGCAGCGTTGAGGGCGGGACGGCGAAGCAGTACTTC,CSVEGGTAKQYF
-,TRBJ1-5,-,TRBV30,TGTGCCTGGAGTTCGGTGGGTGGTGGCAATCAGCCCCAGCATTTT,CAWSSVGGGNQPQHF
-,TRBJ1-1,TRBD1,TRBV7-2,TGTGCCAGCAGCTTAAGGCAGGGGGCCACTGAAGCTTTCTTT,CASSLRQGATEAFF
-,TRBJ2-2,-,TRBV6-2/TRBV6-3,TGTGCCAGCAGTTATTGGCAGGGCGGCACCGGGGAGCTGTTTTTT,CASSYWQGGTGELFF
-,TRBJ1-1,TRBD1,TRBV5-5,TGTGCCAGCAGCCGGGTTGACAGGGGCAACACTGAAGCTTTCTTT,CASSRVDRGNTEAFF
-,TRBJ1-1,-,TRBV5-4,TGTGCCAGCAGCTTGGCCCACGGAGGCGGGTTAAGGACTGAAGCTTTCTTT,CASSLAHGGGLRTEAFF
-,TRBJ2-1,TRBD2,TRBV5-4,TGTGCCAGCAGCCTTGGGACTAGCGGGAGGGGCTCCTACAATGAGCAGTTCTTC,CASSLGTSGRGSYNEQFF
-,TRBJ1-4,-,TRBV29-1,TGCAGCGGCTGGGATTCAACTAATGAAAAACTGTTTTTT,CSGWDSTNEKLFF
-,TRBJ1-2,TRBD1,TRBV29-1,TGCAGCGTTGATCCGGGACAGGGGGCCTATGGCTACACCTTC,CSVDPGQGAYGYTF
-,TRBJ2-3,TRBD2,TRBV24-1,TGTGCCACCAGTGAGCGACTAGCGGGCGTCGGCACAGATACGCAGTATTTT,CATSERLAGVGTDTQYF
-,TRBJ1-6,-,TRBV7-2,TGTGCCAGCAGCTTAGCGGGTGGCAAGAATTCACCCCTCCACTTT,CASSLAGGKNSPLHF
-,TRBJ2-3,TRBD1,TRBV20-1,TGCAGTGCTAGACCCCGGACAGGATACACAGATACGCAGTATTTT,CSARPRTGYTDTQYF
once,TRBJ1-4,-,TRBV3-1,TGTGCCAGCAGCCCGACGTTGGGCAGAATGGGCGAAAAACTGTTTTTT,CASSPTLGRMGEKLFF
-,TRBJ1-1,-,TRBV5-4,TGTGCCAGCAGCTTGGAAGGTTTCACTGAAGCTTTCTTT,CASSLEGFTEAFF
-,TRBJ2-1,TRBD2,TRBV10-3,TGTGCCATCAGTGAGTCTGCGGGGGGGACCACCAATGAGCAGTTCTTC,CAISESAGGTTNEQFF
-,TRBJ2-3,-,TRBV7-2,TGTGCCAGCAGTTCCCGACAGTCTAGCACAGATACGCAGTATTTT,CASSSRQSSTDTQYF
-,TRBJ2-2,-,TRBV7-9,TGTGCCAACGGACGGGCGAACACCGGGGAGCTGTTTTTT,CANGRANTGELFF
-,TRBJ2-4,-,TRBV28,TGTGCCAGCAGGGCCGGAGGAGCCAAAAACATTCAGTACTTC,CASRAGGAKNIQYF
-,TRBJ2-2,-,TRBV12-3/TRBV12-4,TGTGCCAGCACCCCGGGACGCGGTGCGAACACCGGGGAGCTGTTTTTT,CASTPGRGANTGELFF
-,TRBJ1-1,-,TRBV7-8,TGTGCCAGCAGCTACTACTACCCGTCGGGCACTGAAGCTTTCTTT,CASSYYYPSGTEAFF
-,TRBJ2-5,-,TRBV20-1,TGCAGTGCTACCAGGGTGGGAGAGACCCAGTACTTC,CSATRVGETQYF